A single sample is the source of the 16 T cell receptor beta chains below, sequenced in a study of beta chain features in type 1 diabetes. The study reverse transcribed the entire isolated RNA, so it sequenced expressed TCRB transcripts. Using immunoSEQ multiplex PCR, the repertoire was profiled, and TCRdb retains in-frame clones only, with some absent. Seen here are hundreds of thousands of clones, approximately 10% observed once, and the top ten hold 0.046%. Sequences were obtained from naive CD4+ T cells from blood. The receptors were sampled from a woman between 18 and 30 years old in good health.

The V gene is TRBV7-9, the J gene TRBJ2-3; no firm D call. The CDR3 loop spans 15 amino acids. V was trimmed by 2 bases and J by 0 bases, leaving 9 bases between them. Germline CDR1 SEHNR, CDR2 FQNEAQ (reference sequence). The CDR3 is CASSLFLSSTDTQYF. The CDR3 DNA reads TGTGCCAGCAGCTTATTTCTATCTAGCACAGATACGCAGTATTTT.

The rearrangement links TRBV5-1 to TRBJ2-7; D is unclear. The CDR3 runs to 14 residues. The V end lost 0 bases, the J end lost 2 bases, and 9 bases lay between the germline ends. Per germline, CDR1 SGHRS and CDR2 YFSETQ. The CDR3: CASSLATFTYEQYF. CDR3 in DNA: TGCGCCAGCAGCTTGGCCACGTTTACCTACGAGCAGTACTTC. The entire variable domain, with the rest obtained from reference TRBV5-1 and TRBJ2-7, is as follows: KAGVTQTPRYLIKTRGQQVTLSCSPISGHRSVSWYQQTPGQGLQFLFEYFSETQRNKGNFPGRFSGRQFSNSRSEMNVSTLELGDSALYLCASSLATFTYEQYFGPGTRLTVT.

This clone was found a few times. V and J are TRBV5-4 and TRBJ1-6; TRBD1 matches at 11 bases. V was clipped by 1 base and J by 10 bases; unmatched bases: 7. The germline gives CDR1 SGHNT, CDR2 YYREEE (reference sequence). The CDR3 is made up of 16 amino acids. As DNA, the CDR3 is TGTGCCAGCAGCTTGCGACCGGACAGGGGGCTCTCACCCCTCCACTTT. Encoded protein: CASSLRPDRGLSPLHF.

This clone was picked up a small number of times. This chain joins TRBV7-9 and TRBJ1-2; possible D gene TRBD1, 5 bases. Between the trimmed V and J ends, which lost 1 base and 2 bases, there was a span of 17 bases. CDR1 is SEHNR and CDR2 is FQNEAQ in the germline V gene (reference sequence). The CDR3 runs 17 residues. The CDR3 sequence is CASSLERGARGNYGYTF. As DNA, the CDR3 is TGTGCCAGCAGCTTAGAACGGGGCGCCCGAGGGAACTATGGCTACACCTTC.

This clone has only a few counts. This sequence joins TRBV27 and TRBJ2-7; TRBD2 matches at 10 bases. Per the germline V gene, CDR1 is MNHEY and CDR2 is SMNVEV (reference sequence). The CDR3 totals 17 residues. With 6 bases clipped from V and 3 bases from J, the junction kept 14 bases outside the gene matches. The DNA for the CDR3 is TGTGCCAGCAGCAGCTCCCTAGCGGGAGCGTCCCGCTACGAGCAGTACTTC. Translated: CASSSSLAGASRYEQYF.

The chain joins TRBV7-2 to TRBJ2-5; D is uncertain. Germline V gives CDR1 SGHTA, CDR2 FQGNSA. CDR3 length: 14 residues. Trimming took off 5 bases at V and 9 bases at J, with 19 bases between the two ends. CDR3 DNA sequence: TGTGCCAGCAGCCGGAAGACCCCCGAGAGACCCCAGTACTTC. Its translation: CASSRKTPERPQYF.

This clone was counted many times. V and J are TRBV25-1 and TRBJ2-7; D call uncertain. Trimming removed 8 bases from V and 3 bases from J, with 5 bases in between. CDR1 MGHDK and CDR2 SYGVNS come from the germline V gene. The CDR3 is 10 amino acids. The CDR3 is CASGSYEQYF. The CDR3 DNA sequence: TGTGCCAGCGGAAGCTACGAGCAGTACTTC.

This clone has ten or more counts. The CDR3 reads CASRRTGDSPLHF. The CDR3 DNA is TGTGCCAGCAGACGGACAGGGGATTCACCCCTCCACTTT. The V and J genes are TRBV9 and TRBJ1-6, with 9 bases fitting TRBD1. The V segment lost 5 bases and the J segment 8 bases; nucleotides outside the gene matches: 2. The CDR3 runs to 13 residues. Germline CDR1 is SGDLS and CDR2 is YYNGEE.

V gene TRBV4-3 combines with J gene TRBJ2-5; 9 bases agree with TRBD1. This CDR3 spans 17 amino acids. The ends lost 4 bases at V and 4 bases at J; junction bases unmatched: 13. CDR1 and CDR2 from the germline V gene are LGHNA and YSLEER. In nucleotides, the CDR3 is TGCGCCAGCAGCCGATCGGGGGCCAGGACAGGGGCAGAGACCCAGTACTTC. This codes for CASSRSGARTGAETQYF.

Here the CDR3 DNA reads TGCAGCGCAGGGACTAGCGGGGCCGGGAGAAATACAGGGAGATACAATGAGCAGTTCTTC. This codes for CSAGTSGAGRNTGRYNEQFF. V gene TRBV29-1 combines with J gene TRBJ2-1; 13 nucleotides line up with TRBD2. After removal of 7 bases from V and 4 bases from J, the junction contained 22 bases not matched to a gene. Germline V gives CDR1 SQVTM, CDR2 ANQGSEA. The CDR3 has 20 residues.

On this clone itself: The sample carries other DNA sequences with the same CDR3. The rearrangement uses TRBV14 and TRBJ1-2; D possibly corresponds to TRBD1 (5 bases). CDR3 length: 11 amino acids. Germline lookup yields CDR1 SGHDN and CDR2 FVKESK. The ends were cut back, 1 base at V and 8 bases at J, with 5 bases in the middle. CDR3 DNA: TGTGCCAGCAGCCAAGGGGGCGGCTACACCTTC. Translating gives CASSQGGGYTF.

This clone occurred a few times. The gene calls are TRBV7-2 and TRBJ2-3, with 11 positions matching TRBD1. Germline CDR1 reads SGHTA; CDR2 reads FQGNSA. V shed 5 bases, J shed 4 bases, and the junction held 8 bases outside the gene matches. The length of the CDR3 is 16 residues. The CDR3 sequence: CASSLAGTGGSDTQYF. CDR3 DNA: TGTGCCAGCAGCCTCGCCGGGACAGGGGGTTCAGATACGCAGTATTTT.

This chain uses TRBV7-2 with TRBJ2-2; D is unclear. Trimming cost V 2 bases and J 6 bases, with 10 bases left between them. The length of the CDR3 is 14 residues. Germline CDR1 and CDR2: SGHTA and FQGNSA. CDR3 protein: CASSLWQVSGELFF. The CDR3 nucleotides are TGTGCCAGCAGCTTATGGCAGGTGTCCGGGGAGCTGTTTTTT.

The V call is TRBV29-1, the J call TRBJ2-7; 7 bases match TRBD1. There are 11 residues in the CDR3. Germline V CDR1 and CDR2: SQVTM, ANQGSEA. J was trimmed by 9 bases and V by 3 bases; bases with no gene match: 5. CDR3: CSVDDHRGQYF. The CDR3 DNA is TGCAGCGTTGACGACCACAGGGGGCAGTACTTC.

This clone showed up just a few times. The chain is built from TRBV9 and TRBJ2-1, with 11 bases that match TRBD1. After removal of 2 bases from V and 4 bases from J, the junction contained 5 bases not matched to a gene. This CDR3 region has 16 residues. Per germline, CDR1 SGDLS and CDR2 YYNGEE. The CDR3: CASSVHGTGGYNEQFF. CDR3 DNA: TGTGCCAGCAGCGTCCACGGGACAGGGGGATACAATGAGCAGTTCTTC.

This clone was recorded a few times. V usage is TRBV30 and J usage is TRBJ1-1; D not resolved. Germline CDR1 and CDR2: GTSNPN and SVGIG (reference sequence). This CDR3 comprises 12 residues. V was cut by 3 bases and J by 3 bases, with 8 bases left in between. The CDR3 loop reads CAWSLTYTEAFF. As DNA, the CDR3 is TGTGCCTGGAGCTTAACTTACACTGAAGCTTTCTTT.